The sequence of this T cell receptor (beta chain) was determined in a study of blood T cells in healthy people across ages. Study conclusions and caveats: Unsorted PBMC input precluded a conclusive naive versus antigen-experienced comparison. Roughly linear age-related decline in beta diversity appeared, significant by age around 36.

Extractions gave at least 5.5 micrograms of total RNA per sample. V was shortened by 6 bases and J by 7 bases, with 25 bases between the two germline ends. Per the germline V gene, CDR1 is DFQATT and CDR2 is SNEGSKA (reference sequence). The CDR3 sequence is 16 residues long. Only one count was recorded for this clonotype. Its antigen is unidentified. Primers used in a second PCR of about 6 to 11 cycles were a sample-barcoded 5' primer and a J-beta primer mix. Each of the samples gave a minimum of 3 million paired-end reads that contained CDR3. TCRdb passed the 5' RACE reads through MiXCR, listing each CDR3 protein once. The sample comprises 1 million or so distinct CDR3 sequences, 45% of which are singletons, and 15% to 20% rests with the top ten.

This chain uses TRBV20-1 with TRBJ1-5; tentatively, D is TRBD1 (6 bases). The TCR comes from an older woman in good health. The sequenced sample consisted of blood. CDR3 sequence reads: CSARAATGRNNQPQHF. The CDR3 DNA is TGCAGTGCAAGGGCAGCGACAGGTAGGAACAACCAGCCCCAGCATTTT.